Below, one TCR beta chain is given with its context. These data originate in a study of T cell changes during pregnancy in multiple sclerosis. Losses at the gene ends were 0 bases for V and 2 bases for J; bases not matched to a gene: 2. Per the germline V gene, CDR1 is SGHRS and CDR2 is YFSETQ. The CDR3 sequence is 15 residues long. Assay: immunoSEQ multiplex PCR; the TCRdb copy retains only in-frame clones and omits some. This table holds approximately 30,000 clones, about nine tenths found once. This sequence joins TRBV5-1 and TRBJ1-2; TRBD1 agrees at 9 bases. This receptor was obtained from a female donor in good health, enrolled as a control in a pregnancy study. The source material was CD4+ T cells from peripheral blood mononuclear cells, sampled in the first trimester of pregnancy. Written as DNA, the CDR3 is TGCGCCAGCAGCTTGGTAGGGACAGGGAACTATGGCTACACCTTC. It specifies CASSLVGTGNYGYTF. Supplemented by reference TRBV5-1 and TRBJ1-2, the full variable domain reads KAGVTQTPRYLIKTRGQQVTLSCSPISGHRSVSWYQQTPGQGLQFLFEYFSETQRNKGNFPGRFSGRQFSNSRSEMNVSTLELGDSALYLCASSLVGTGNYGYTFGSGTRLTVV.